This entry features one T cell receptor beta chain sequence. These data belong to a study of blood T cell repertoires in COVID-19. Across the whole study: There were acute and convalescent COVID-19 samples, and they came from the United States, Italy and Spain. T cells, B-cell-depleted T cells, or PBMCs provided the cDNA or gDNA that served as material.

In the original workflow: Amplification of reference gene primers was used by the study to estimate nucleated cell counts. Here immunoSEQ multiplex PCR was the method, and the copy in TCRdb shows in-frame clones only, minus some. For V, J and clone size, that table is used; D and trimming come from the DNA. Seen here are 150,000 to 200,000 clones, around nine tenths observed once, and the top ten hold about 4.2%. This CDR3 region has 15 residues. CDR1 is MNHEY and CDR2 is SMNVEV in the germline V gene (reference sequence). Trimming cost V 2 bases and J 4 bases; bases outside gene matches: 4. Sequencing was performed on peripheral blood. The chain uses TRBV27 and TRBJ2-1; the match to TRBD1 covers 8 bases. This sequence was found in a human donor in a cohort sampled during active COVID-19. The CDR3 reads CASSLEGQEYNEQFF. The CDR3 DNA is TGTGCCAGCAGTTTAGAGGGACAGGAATACAATGAGCAGTTCTTC.